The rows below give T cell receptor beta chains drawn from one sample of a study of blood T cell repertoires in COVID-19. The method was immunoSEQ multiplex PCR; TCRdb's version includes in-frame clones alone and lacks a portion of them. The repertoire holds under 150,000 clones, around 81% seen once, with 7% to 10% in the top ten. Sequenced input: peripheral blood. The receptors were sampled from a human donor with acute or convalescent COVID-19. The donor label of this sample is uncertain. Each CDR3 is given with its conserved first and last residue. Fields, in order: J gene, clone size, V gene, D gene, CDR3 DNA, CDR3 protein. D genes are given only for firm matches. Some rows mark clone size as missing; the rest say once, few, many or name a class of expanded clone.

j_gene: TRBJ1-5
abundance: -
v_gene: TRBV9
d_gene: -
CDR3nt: TGTGCCAGCAGCCCCGCGGCGGGAATTCAGCCCCAGCATTTT
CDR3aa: CASSPAAGIQPQHF

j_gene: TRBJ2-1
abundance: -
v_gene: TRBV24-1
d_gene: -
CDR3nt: TGTGCCACCAGTGACCCTCCGGTAGATCGGCAGTTCTTC
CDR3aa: CATSDPPVDRQFF

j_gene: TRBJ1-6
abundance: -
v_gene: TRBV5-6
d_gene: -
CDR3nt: TGTGCCAGCAGCTTTGAACTCGCGAGCTCCTATAATTCACCCCTCCACTTT
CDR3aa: CASSFELASSYNSPLHF

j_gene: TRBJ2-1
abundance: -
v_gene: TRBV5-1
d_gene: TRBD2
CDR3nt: TGCGCCAGCAAACTAGCGGGGGGGCCAGATGAGCAGTTCTTC
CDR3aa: CASKLAGGPDEQFF

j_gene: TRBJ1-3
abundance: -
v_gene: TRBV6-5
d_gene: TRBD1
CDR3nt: TGTGCCAGCAGTTTGGTCGGGACAGGGGGAAACACCATATATTTT
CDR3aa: CASSLVGTGGNTIYF

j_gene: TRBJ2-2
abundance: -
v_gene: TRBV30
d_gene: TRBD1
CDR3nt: TGTGCCTATGGACAGGGTAGCGGCACCGGGGAGCTGTTTTTT
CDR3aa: CAYGQGSGTGELFF

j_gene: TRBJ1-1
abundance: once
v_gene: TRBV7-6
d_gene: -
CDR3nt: TGTGCCAGCAGCCCCCGGCCGGACATGAACACTGAAGCTTTCTTT
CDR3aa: CASSPRPDMNTEAFF

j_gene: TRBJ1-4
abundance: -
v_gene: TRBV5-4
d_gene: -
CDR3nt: TGTGCCAGCAGCTTGGACAGACCTAATGAAAAACTGTTTTTT
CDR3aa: CASSLDRPNEKLFF

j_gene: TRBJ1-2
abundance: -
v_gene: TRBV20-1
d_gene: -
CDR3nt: TGCAGTGCTAGTGTTCTCTATGGCTACACCTTC
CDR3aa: CSASVLYGYTF

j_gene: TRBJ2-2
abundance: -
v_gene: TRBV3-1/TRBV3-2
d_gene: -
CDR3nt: TGTGCCAGCAGCCAAGGTACGCGCGGGGAGCTGTTTTTT
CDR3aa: CASSQGTRGELFF

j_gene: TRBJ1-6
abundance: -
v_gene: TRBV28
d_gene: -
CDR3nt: TGTGCCAGCAAGGGAGGGAATAATTCACCCCTCCACTTT
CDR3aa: CASKGGNNSPLHF

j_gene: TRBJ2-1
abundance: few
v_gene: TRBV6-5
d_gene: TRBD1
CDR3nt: TGTGCCAGCAGTTACTCGACCGGGACAGGGGAGAATGAGCAGTTCTTC
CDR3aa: CASSYSTGTGENEQFF

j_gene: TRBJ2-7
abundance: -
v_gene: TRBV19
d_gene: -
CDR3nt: TGTGCCAGTAGCAGACAGGCGCAAAGATCCTACGAGCAGTACTTC
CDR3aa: CASSRQAQRSYEQYF

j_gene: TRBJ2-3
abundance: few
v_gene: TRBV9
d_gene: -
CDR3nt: TGTGCCAGCAACGAGCGTTTTAGCACAGATACGCAGTATTTT
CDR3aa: CASNERFSTDTQYF

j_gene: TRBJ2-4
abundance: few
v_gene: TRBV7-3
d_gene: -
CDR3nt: TGTGCCAGCAGCCCCCGGGCAGGAGGGGACATTCAGTACTTC
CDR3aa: CASSPRAGGDIQYF

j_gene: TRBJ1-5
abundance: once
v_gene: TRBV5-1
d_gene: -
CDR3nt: TGCGCCAGCAGCTTGGGTTCGGGACAACGGCAGCCCCAGCATTTT
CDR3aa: CASSLGSGQRQPQHF